Sequencing of this T cell receptor beta chain was carried out in a study of CD8+CD57+ T cells in acquired aplastic anemia. Overall study findings and caveats: Patients versus controls showed no significant CD8+ Simpson's diversity difference.

The patients chosen for sequencing had shown expansion of CD8+CD57+ cells (detected by flow cytometry). This clonotype came up a few times. Its matching antigen is unknown. With a much larger clone just one base away, this may be a read error. TCR beta VDJ and CDR3 profiles were obtained from a genomic DNA template. TCRdb analysed the reads with MiXCR anew, one entry per CDR3 protein. The table records hundreds of thousands of distinct CDR3 sequences, about half of them present only once. The TCR comes from a human donor with aplastic anemia. The specimen sequenced was sorted CD4+, CD8+, or CD8+CD57+ T cells (not recorded which) from PBMCs.

The CDR3 region is CASSDPRAGGYGYTF. In DNA form, the CDR3 reads TGTGCCAGCAGCGACCCCCGGGCAGGGGGTTATGGCTACACCTTC. The V call is TRBV9, the J call TRBJ1-2, with 7 nucleotides matching TRBD1. CDR3 length: 15 residues. V lost 3 bases and J lost 5; bases outside the gene matches: 10. Per germline, CDR1 SGDLS and CDR2 YYNGEE.